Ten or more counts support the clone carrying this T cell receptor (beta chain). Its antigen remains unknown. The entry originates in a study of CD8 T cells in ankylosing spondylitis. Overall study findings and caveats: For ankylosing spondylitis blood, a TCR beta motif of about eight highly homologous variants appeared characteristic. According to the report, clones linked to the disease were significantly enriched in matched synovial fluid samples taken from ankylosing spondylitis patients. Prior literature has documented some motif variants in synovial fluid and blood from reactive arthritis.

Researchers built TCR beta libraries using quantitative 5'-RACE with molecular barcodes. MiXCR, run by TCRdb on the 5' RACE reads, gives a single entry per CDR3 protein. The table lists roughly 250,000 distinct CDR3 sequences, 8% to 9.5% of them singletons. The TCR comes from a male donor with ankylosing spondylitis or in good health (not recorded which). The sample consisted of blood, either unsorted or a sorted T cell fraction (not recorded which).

The CDR3 DNA follows: TGCAGTGCTGGTCCGAGGGGGATTTATTCGAATGAGCAGTTCTTC. This encodes CSAGPRGIYSNEQFF. This sequence joins TRBV20-1 and TRBJ2-1; D is perhaps TRBD1 (6 bases). CDR1 and CDR2 (germline): DFQATT, SNEGSKA (reference sequence). The CDR3 length is 15 residues. V gave up 5 bases and J gave up 7 bases, with 21 bases separating them.